This T cell receptor (beta chain) was found in a study of blood T cells in healthy people across ages. Alongside a J-beta primer mix, a sample-barcoded 5' primer served in a second PCR lasting 7 to 11 cycles. One entry per CDR3 protein results from TCRdb running MiXCR on the 5' RACE reads. The sample yields about 1,500,000 distinct CDR3 sequences, roughly 45% seen once. Sequencing was done on a sample of blood. This receptor was identified in a woman aged 18-35 years in good health.

The CDR3 DNA sequence: TGTGCCAGCAGCCTGGACAGTACTAACTATGGCTACACCTTC. Its translation is CASSLDSTNYGYTF. The rearrangement joins TRBV6-5 to TRBJ1-2; possibly TRBD1 for D (6 bases). Per the germline V gene, CDR1 is MNHEY and CDR2 is SVGAGI. The CDR3 contains 14 residues. V gave up 6 bases and J gave up 0 bases, with 11 bases separating them.